This passage covers 5 T cell receptor beta chains from one sample sequenced in a study of tumor-infiltrating lymphocytes in primary liver carcinoma (dated by TCRdb to about 2017). The instrument given in TCRdb is Illumina HiSeq 2500. Using a constant-region primer and ProtoScript II reverse transcriptase, TCRbeta-specific cDNA was reverse-transcribed from about 460 ng total RNA. Three nested multiplex PCR rounds, following a slightly modified ARM-PCR procedure, were used to build the TCRbeta libraries. Each of the first two PCR rounds ran for nine to ten cycles and used multiplex TRBV1-TRBV30 forward primers together with a Cbeta reverse primer. TCRdb reprocessed the public reads (quality trimming at Q25 with fastp, clone calling with MiXCR) and kept in-frame beta chains. Rows merge per CDR3 protein into single entries with the most common DNA and genes. Here the sample has about 120,000 distinct CDR3 sequences; less than 75% occur a single time. The ten largest clones take up 8% to 9% of the sample.

Total RNA and DNA were co-extracted without cell sorting from roughly 20-30 mg of bulk tissue using the AllPrep DNA/RNA mini kit. The source material was tumor-adjacent normal liver tissue. Receptor source: a woman aged 60-70 years with primary liver carcinoma and hepatitis B virus infection.

For this clonotype: An end of the junction does not agree with germline; a read error may underlie this. The J gene is TRBJ1-6, the V gene TRBV10-2; D is unresolved. CDR3 length: 12 residues. CDR1 WSHSY and CDR2 SAAADI come from the germline V gene. The CDR3 sequence is CASSAANLPHNF. CDR3 coding DNA: TGCGCCAGCAGTGCGGCGAATCTCCCTCATAACTTT.

A remark on this clonotype: This may be a read error, as it is one base from a much larger clone. The chain has TRBV6-1 and TRBJ2-1; the D call may be TRBD1 or TRBD2 (6 bases each). CDR3 size: 18 residues. Germline-derived CDR1 and CDR2 are MNHNS and SASEGT. CDR3 sequence reads: CASREGGGWGRPYNDQFF. CDR3 bases: TGTGCCAGCAGAGAGGGGGGTGGGTGGGGCCGCCCTTACAATGATCAGTTCTTC.

Comment on this clonotype: Just one base apart from a much larger clone, this may be a read error. The genes are TRBV7-9 and TRBJ2-2, with D tentatively TRBD2 (6 bases). The CDR3 consists of 14 residues. Germline CDR1 is SEHNR and CDR2 is FQNEAQ (reference sequence). The CDR3 spells CASLEGTITGGLFF. The DNA for the CDR3 is TGTGCCAGCTTGGAGGGTACGATCACCGGGGGGCTGTTTTTT.

To note about this clonotype: This may stem from a read error, because a much larger clone lies one nucleotide away. The genes are TRBV28 and TRBJ1-5; no definite D call. Trimming stripped 5 bases from V and 4 bases from J, with 15 bases between. The CDR3 totals 15 residues. CDR1 is MDHEN, CDR2 SYDVKM, per germline. CDR3 bases: TGTGCCAGCAGTAAACGACCCTCAAGGAATCAGCCCCAGCATTTT. Translated: CASSKRPSRNQPQHF.

In its sample, this clonotype was seen once. The chain links TRBV5-5 to TRBJ2-3, with a tentative D call TRBD2 (5 bases). V was trimmed by 3 bases and J by 5 bases, leaving 16 bases between them. The CDR3 contains 15 residues. Germline CDR1 reads SGHKS; CDR2 reads YYEKEE (reference sequence). The CDR3 loop reads CASSWSSVGRDTQYF. DNA of the CDR3: TGTGCCAGCAGCTGGAGTAGCGTAGGCAGAGATACGCAGTATTTT. The variable domain in full, completed from reference TRBV5-5 and TRBJ2-3, reads DAGVTQSPTHLIKTRGQQVTLRCSPISGHKSVSWYQQVLGQGPQFIFQYYEKEERGRGNFPDRFSARQFPNYSSELNVNALLLGDSALYLCASSWSSVGRDTQYFGPGTRLTVL.